The clone carrying this T cell receptor (beta chain) was picked up a small number of times. The data belong to a study of a mutant IDH1 vaccine in newly diagnosed glioma. Germline V gives CDR1 LNHDA, CDR2 SQIVND (reference sequence). The length of the CDR3 is 14 residues. Deletions cut 4 bases from V and 3 bases from J, with 12 bases between. Specified time point: baseline, week 1 (first vaccination visit). The treatment denotes: pre-vaccination baseline after standard-of-care therapy. This table comes from immunoSEQ multiplex PCR, and its TCRdb copy is limited to in-frame clones, with some not included. Among tens of thousands of clones listed, about four fifths were seen once.

Sequencing used PBMCs, obtained from a glioma patient treated with radiotherapy, temozolomide or both. This chain links TRBV19 with TRBJ1-1, with D perhaps matching TRBD1 (5 bases). The TCR was taken from a woman between 45 and 65 years old with glioma. The CDR3 sequence is CASSSHGHHTEAFF. CDR3 nucleotides: TGTGCCAGTAGTAGCCACGGACATCACACTGAAGCTTTCTTT.